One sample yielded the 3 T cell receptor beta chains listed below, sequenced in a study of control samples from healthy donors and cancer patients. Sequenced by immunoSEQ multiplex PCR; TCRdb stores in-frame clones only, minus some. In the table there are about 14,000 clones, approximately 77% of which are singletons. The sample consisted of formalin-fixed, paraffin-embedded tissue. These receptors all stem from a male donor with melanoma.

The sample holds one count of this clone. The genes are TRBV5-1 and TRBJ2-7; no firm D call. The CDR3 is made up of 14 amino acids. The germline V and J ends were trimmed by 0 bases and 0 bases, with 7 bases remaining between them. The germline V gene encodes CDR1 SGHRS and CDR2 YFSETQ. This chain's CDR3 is CASSLDAHSYEQYF. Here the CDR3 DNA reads TGCGCCAGCAGCTTGGACGCACACTCCTACGAGCAGTACTTC.

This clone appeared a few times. The CDR3 protein is CASSSRDSRANYGYTF. The CDR3 nucleotides read TGTGCCAGCAGCTCCAGGGACAGTCGAGCTAACTATGGCTACACCTTC. The V call is TRBV7-8, the J call TRBJ1-2; TRBD1 matches at 7 bases. Germline V gene data show CDR1 as SGHVS and CDR2 as FQNEAQ. V dropped 4 bases and J dropped 0; count of bases not matched to a gene: 8. The CDR3 contains 16 residues.

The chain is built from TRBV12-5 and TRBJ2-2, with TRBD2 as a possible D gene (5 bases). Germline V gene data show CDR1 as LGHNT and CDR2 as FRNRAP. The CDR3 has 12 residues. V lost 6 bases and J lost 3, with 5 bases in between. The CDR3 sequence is CASGRDTGELFF. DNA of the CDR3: TGTGCTAGTGGGAGGGACACCGGGGAGCTGTTTTTT.